This T cell receptor (beta chain) was sequenced for a study of post-analysis software for immune sequencing data. Whole-study context: Relapsing-remitting, secondary progressive and progressive-relapsing forms made up the multiple sclerosis disease courses.

Notes on the study in general: Significantly decreased normalized Chao1 diversity was recorded for multiple sclerosis patients relative to controls. The F measure placed samples prepared in the same batch into strongly shared clusters. Patients had higher frequencies than controls of roughly five TRBV segments, including TRBV5-6, TRBV5-1 and TRBV20-1.

Concerning this clonotype itself: Its antigen is as yet unknown. Germline is not matched at one junction end, which may reflect a read error.

TCR beta cDNA libraries had unique molecular identifiers. The authors obtained 540,000 or so cDNA molecules from approximately 0.95 to 9.8 million T cells. TCRdb redid the calling of the PCR reads with MiXCR, one entry per CDR3 protein. The repertoire consists of 750,000 to 950,000 distinct CDR3 sequences, with 40% to 55% occurring once and the leading ten covering approximately 4.4%. In germline, CDR1 is MNHEY, CDR2 SMNVEV (reference sequence). This CDR3 comprises 13 residues. V is TRBV27 and J is TRBJ2-7; a possible D gene is TRBD1 (5 bases). Specimen: blood. The receptor was isolated from a girl between 5 and 17 years old with multiple sclerosis. The CDR3 region is CASRLSQGGEQYF. CDR3 sequence (DNA): TGTGCCAGCAGGTTATCGCAGGGCGGCGAGCAGTACTTC.